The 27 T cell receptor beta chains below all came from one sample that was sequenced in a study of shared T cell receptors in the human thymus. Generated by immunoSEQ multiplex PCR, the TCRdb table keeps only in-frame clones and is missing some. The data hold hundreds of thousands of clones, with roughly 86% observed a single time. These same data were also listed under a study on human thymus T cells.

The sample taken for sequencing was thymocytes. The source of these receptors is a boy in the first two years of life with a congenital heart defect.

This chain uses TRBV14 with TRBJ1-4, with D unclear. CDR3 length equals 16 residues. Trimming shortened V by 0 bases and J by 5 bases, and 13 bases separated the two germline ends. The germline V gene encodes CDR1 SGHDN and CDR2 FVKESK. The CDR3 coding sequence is TGTGCCAGCAGCCAAGATGCCCAGGTCGAAAATGAAAAACTGTTTTTT. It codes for CASSQDAQVENEKLFF.

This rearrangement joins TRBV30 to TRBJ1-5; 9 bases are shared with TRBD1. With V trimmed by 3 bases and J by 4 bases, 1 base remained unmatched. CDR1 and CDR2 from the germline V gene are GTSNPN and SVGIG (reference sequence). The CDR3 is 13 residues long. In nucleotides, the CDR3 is TGTGCCTGGAGACAGGGGGCGAATCAGCCCCAGCATTTT. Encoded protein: CAWRQGANQPQHF. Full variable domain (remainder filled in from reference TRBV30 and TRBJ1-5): SQTIHQWPATLVQPVGSPLSLECTVEGTSNPNLYWYRQAAGRGLQLLFYSVGIGQISSEVPQNLSASRPQDRQFILSSKKLLLSDSGFYLCAWRQGANQPQHFGDGTRLSIL.

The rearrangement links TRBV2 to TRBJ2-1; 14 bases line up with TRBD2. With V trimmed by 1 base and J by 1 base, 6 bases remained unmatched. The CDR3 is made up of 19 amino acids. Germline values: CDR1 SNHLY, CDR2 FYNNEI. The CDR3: CASSEDGTSGRKSYNEQFF. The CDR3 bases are TGTGCCAGCAGTGAAGACGGGACTAGCGGGAGAAAGTCCTACAATGAGCAGTTCTTC.

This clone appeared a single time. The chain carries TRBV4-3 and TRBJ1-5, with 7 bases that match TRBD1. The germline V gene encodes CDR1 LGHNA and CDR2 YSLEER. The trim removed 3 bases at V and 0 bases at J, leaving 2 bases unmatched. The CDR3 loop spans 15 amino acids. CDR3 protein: CASSQYRGSNQPQHF. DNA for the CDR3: TGCGCCAGCAGCCAGTACAGGGGTAGCAATCAGCCCCAGCATTTT.

CDR3 residues: CASSQKEGDGTDTQYF. CDR3 DNA: TGCGCCAGCAGCCAAAAGGAGGGAGATGGCACAGATACGCAGTATTTT. This chain joins TRBV4-3 and TRBJ2-3; tentatively, D is TRBD2 (6 bases). Trimming shortened V by 2 bases and J by 1 base, and 13 bases separated the two germline ends. CDR3 length: 16 amino acids. The germline V gene has CDR1 LGHNA and CDR2 YSLEER.

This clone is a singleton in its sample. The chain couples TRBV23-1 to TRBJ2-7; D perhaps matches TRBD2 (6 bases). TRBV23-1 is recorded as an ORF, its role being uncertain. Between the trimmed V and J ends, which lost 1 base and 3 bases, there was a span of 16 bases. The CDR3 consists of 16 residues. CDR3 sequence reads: CASSQYSWGGDYEQYF. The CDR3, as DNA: TGCGCCAGCAGTCAATATTCTTGGGGCGGGGACTACGAGCAGTACTTC.

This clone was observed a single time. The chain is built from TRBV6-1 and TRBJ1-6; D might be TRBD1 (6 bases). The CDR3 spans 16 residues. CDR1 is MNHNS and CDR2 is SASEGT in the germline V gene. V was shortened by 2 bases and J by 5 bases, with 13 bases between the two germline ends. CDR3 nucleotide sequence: TGTGCCAGCAGTGAATGGAAGGGGGAAGATAATTCACCCCTCCACTTT. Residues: CASSEWKGEDNSPLHF.

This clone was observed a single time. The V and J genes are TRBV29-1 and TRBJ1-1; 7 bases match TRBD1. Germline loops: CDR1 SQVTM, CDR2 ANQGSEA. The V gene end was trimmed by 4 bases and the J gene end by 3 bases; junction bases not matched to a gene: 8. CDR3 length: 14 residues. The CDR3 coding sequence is TGCAGCGTTGCCCGGACAGGTACATACACTGAAGCTTTCTTT. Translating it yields CSVARTGTYTEAFF.

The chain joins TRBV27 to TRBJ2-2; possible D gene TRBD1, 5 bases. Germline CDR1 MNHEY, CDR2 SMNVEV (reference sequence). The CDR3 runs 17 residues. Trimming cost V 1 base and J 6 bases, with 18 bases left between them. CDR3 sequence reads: CASSLYHRRGSAGELFF. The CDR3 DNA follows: TGTGCCAGCAGTTTATATCACAGGCGAGGATCTGCCGGGGAGCTGTTTTTT.

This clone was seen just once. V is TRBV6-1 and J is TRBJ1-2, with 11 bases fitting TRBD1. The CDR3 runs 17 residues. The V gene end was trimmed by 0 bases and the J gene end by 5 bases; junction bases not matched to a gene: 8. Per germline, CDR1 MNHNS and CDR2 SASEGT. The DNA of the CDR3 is TGTGCCAGCAGTGAAGCCACCGGGACAGGGGGGGCTTATGGCTACACCTTC. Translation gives CASSEATGTGGAYGYTF.

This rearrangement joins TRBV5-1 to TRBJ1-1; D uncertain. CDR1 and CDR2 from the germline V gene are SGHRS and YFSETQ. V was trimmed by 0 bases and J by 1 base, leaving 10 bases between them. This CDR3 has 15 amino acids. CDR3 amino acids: CASSLVSDGNTEAFF. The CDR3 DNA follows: TGCGCCAGCAGCTTGGTTAGCGACGGGAACACTGAAGCTTTCTTT.

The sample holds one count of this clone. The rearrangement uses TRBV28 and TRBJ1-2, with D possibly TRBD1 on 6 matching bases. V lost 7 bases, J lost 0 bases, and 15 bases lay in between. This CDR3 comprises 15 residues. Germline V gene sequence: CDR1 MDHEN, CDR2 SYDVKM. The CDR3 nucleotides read TGTGCCAGCAAAAGGACAGCTAAACCTAACTATGGCTACACCTTC. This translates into CASKRTAKPNYGYTF.

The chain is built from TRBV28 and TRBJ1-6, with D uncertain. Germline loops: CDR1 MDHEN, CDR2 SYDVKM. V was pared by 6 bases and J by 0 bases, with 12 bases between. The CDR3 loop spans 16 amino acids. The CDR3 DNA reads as TGTGCCAGCAGGAACGAAGGGAGCTCCTATAATTCACCCCTCCACTTT. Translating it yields CASRNEGSSYNSPLHF.

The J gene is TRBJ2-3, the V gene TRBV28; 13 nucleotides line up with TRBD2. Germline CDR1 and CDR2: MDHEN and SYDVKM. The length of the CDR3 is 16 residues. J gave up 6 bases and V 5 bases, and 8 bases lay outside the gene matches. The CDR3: CASSRRLAGGLDTQYF. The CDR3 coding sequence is TGTGCCAGCAGTCGGCGACTAGCGGGAGGTTTGGATACGCAGTATTTT.

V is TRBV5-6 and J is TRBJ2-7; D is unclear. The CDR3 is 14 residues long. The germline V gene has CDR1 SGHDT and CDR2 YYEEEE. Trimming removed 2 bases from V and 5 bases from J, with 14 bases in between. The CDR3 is CASSLLKNNDEQYF. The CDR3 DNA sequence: TGTGCCAGCAGCTTATTAAAGAACAACGACGAGCAGTACTTC.

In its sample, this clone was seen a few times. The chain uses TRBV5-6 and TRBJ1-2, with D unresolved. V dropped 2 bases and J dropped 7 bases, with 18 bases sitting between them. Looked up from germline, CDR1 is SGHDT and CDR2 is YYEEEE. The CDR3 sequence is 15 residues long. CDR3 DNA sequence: TGTGCCAGCAGCTTTGGTTGGTGCCCCTCGGGTGGCTACACCTTC. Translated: CASSFGWCPSGGYTF.

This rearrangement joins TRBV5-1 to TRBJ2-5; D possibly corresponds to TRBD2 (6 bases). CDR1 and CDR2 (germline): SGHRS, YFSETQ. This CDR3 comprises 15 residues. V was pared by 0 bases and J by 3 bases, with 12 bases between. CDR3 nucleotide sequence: TGCGCCAGCAGCTTGGCTTCCTGGGGGGAAGAGACCCAGTACTTC. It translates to CASSLASWGEETQYF. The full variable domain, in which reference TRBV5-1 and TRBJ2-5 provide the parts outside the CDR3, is KAGVTQTPRYLIKTRGQQVTLSCSPISGHRSVSWYQQTPGQGLQFLFEYFSETQRNKGNFPGRFSGRQFSNSRSEMNVSTLELGDSALYLCASSLASWGEETQYFGPGTRLLVL.

CDR3 in DNA: TGTGCCAGCAGTGAAGCGAGACAGGGCCGGGATACGCAGTATTTT. Its protein is CASSEARQGRDTQYF. The chain has TRBV6-1 and TRBJ2-3; 7 positions agree with TRBD1. Germline assignment: CDR1 MNHNS and CDR2 SASEGT. After removal of 0 bases from V and 6 bases from J, the junction contained 6 bases not matched to a gene. The CDR3 contains 15 residues.

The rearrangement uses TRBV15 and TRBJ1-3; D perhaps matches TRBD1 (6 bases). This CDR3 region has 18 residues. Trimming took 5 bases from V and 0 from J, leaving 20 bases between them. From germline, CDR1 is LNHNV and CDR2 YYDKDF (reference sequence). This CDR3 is CATSRTGAGALSGNTIYF. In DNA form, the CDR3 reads TGTGCCACCAGCCGCACTGGGGCAGGGGCCCTCTCTGGAAACACCATATATTTT.

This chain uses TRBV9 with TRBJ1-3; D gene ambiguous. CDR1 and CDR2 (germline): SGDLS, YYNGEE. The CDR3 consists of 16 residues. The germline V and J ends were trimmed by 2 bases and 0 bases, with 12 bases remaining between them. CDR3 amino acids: CASSVHHGISGNTIYF. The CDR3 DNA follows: TGTGCCAGCAGCGTCCACCACGGGATCTCTGGAAACACCATATATTTT.

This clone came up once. DNA for the CDR3: TGTGCCAGTACCCCAGGGTCCACTGAAGCTTTCTTT. This gives the protein CASTPGSTEAFF. This rearrangement joins TRBV19 to TRBJ1-1, with a weak D call TRBD1 (5 bases). V was shortened by 7 bases and J by 4 bases, with 10 bases between the two germline ends. CDR1 and CDR2 from the germline V gene are LNHDA and SQIVND (reference sequence). The CDR3 contains 12 residues.

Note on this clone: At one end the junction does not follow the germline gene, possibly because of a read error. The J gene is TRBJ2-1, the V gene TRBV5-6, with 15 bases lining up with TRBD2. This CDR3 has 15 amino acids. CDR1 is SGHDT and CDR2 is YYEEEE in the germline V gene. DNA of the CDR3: TGTGCCAGCAGTTCACCGGGACTAGCGGGGGGCTGGGTGGTCTTC. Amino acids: CASSSPGLAGGWVVF. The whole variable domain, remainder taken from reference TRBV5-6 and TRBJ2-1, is DAGVTQSPTHLIKTRGQQVTLRCSPKSGHDTVSWYQQALGQGPQFIFQYYEEEERQRGNFPDRFSGHQFPNYSSELNVNALLLGDSALYLCASSSPGLAGGWVVFGPGTRLTVL.

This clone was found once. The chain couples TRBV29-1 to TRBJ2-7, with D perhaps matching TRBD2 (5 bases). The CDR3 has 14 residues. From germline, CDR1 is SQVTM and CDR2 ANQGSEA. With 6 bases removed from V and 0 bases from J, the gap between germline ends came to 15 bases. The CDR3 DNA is TGCAGCGTGGGCCTAAGAGCGGCCTCCTACGAGCAGTACTTC. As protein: CSVGLRAASYEQYF.

The CDR3 protein is CASSQDYSYEQYF. The CDR3 DNA follows: TGTGCCAGCAGCCAAGACTACTCCTACGAGCAGTACTTC. This sequence joins TRBV4-2 and TRBJ2-7, with unresolved D. Per the germline V gene, CDR1 is LGHNA and CDR2 is YNFKEQ. V was cut by 0 bases and J by 0 bases, with 3 bases left in between. The CDR3 contains 13 residues.

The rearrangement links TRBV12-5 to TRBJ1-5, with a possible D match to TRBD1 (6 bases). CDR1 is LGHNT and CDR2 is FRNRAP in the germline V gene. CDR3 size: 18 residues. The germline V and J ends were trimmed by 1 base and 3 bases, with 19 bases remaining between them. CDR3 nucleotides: TGTGCTAGTGGTTTGGATAAGACAGGCCGACGGCCCAATCAGCCCCAGCATTTT. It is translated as CASGLDKTGRRPNQPQHF.

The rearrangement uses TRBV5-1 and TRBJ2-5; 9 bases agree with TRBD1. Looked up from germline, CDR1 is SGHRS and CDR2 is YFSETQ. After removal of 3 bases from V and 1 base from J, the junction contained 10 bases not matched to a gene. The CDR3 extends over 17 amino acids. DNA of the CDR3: TGCGCCAGCAGCTCTCGAGCCGGGACAGGGACCCAAGAGACCCAGTACTTC. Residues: CASSSRAGTGTQETQYF. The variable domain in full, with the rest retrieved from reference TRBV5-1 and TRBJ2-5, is KAGVTQTPRYLIKTRGQQVTLSCSPISGHRSVSWYQQTPGQGLQFLFEYFSETQRNKGNFPGRFSGRQFSNSRSEMNVSTLELGDSALYLCASSSRAGTGTQETQYFGPGTRLLVL.

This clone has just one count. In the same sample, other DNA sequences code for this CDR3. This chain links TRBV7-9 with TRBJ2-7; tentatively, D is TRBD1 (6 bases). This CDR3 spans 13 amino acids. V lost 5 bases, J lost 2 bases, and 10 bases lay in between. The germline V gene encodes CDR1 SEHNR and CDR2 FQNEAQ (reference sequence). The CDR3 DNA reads TGTGCCAGCAGCCCGACAGGCACCTACGAGCAGTACTTC. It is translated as CASSPTGTYEQYF.